The 7 T cell receptor beta chains below come from one sample, sequenced in a study of T cell responses to AZD1222 COVID-19 vaccine. TCRdb's copy holds only in-frame clones and misses some; the assay was immunoSEQ multiplex PCR. The sample contains tens of thousands of clones, roughly 88% of which appear only once. The sample consisted of peripheral blood, taken on day 0 of AZD1222 vaccination. These receptors originate from an adult in good health.

V and J are TRBV5-4 and TRBJ1-2; TRBD1 aligns across 8 bases. The CDR3 spans 13 residues. Trimming took 0 bases from V and 7 from J; bases not matched to a gene: 2. Per the germline V gene, CDR1 is SGHNT and CDR2 is YYREEE (reference sequence). CDR3 DNA: TGTGCCAGCAGCTTGGCAGGGGGCAGTGGCTACACCTTC. Translated, it gives CASSLAGGSGYTF.

V usage is TRBV5-1 and J usage is TRBJ2-3, with 11 bases that match TRBD2. Germline lookup yields CDR1 SGHRS and CDR2 YFSETQ. V lost 4 bases and J lost 2; bases outside the gene matches: 6. This CDR3 spans 16 amino acids. DNA of the CDR3: TGCGCCAGCAGCCCTTCGACTAGCGGGAACACAGATACGCAGTATTTT. Translating it yields CASSPSTSGNTDTQYF.

V usage is TRBV27 and J usage is TRBJ1-1; D unresolved. CDR1 and CDR2 (germline): MNHEY, SMNVEV (reference sequence). The CDR3 extends over 15 amino acids. Trimming pared 5 bases from V and 1 base from J, leaving 14 bases between. The CDR3 DNA reads as TGTGCCAGCAGTCAACCATGGGAGGGGAACACTGAAGCTTTCTTT. Its protein product is CASSQPWEGNTEAFF.

This sequence joins TRBV6-2 or TRBV6-3 and TRBJ2-1, with D unresolved. Germline V lookup: CDR1 MNHEY, CDR2 SVGEGT. The V gene lost 5 bases and the J gene lost 5 bases, with 13 bases spanning the gap. This CDR3 has 14 residues. The CDR3 here is CASSTSTPNNEQFF. Here the CDR3 DNA reads TGTGCCAGCAGTACCTCTACACCTAACAATGAGCAGTTCTTC.

V gene TRBV7-8 combines with J gene TRBJ1-5; 8 bases agree with TRBD1. Germline V gene sequence: CDR1 SGHVS, CDR2 FQNEAQ. The CDR3 totals 16 residues. The J segment lost 2 bases and the V segment lost 4 bases, leaving 7 bases of the junction unmatched. CDR3 sequence (DNA): TGTGCCAGCAGCTCACAGGGGGATCGGGGCAATCAGCCCCAGCATTTT. Translating it yields CASSSQGDRGNQPQHF.

The rearrangement uses TRBV15 and TRBJ1-2; D might be TRBD1 (5 bases). The V end was cut by 0 bases, the J end by 2 bases, with 13 bases between. Germline V gene lookup returns CDR1 LNHNV and CDR2 YYDKDF (reference sequence). The CDR3 has 16 residues. CDR3 coding DNA: TGTGCCACCAGCAGAGATCGGGGGACCGCAAACTATGGCTACACCTTC. It encodes CATSRDRGTANYGYTF.

CDR3: CASSQAGGRADTQYF. The CDR3 DNA reads TGTGCCAGCAGCCAAGCCGGCGGGAGGGCAGATACGCAGTATTTT. The J gene is TRBJ2-3, the V gene TRBV14; TRBD2 matches at 9 bases. The CDR3 length is 15 residues. The germline V gene encodes CDR1 SGHDN and CDR2 FVKESK. V was pared by 1 base and J by 4 bases, with 3 bases of the junction left unmatched.